This TCR beta chain was observed in a study of CD8+ T cells in alopecia areata. Study-level information: The study gave treated patients oral tofacitinib at 5 to 10 mg twice daily. Study-wide findings and caveats: Normal scalp had lower clonality than lesional scalp, with alopecia totalis/universalis lesions showing this most strongly.

Documented treatment: oral pan-JAK inhibitor, 5-10 mg twice daily. Punch biopsies of lesional scalp, plus peripheral blood, were taken from alopecia areata patients. Sequencing templates came from extracted RNA that was reverse transcribed into cDNA. The data were produced by immunoSEQ multiplex PCR, yet TCRdb's version contains in-frame clones alone and is incomplete. The repertoire holds about 120,000 clones, with 50% to 75% as singletons. V lost 5 bases, J lost 2 bases, and 8 bases stayed unmatched. The CDR3 is 16 residues long. Germline CDR1 and CDR2: LGHNT and FRNRAP. This clone was seen once. Its antigen remains unknown.

The sequence came from a human donor with alopecia areata. The V call is TRBV12-5, the J call TRBJ2-5, with 10 bases lining up with TRBD2. The sequences come from CD8+ T cells sorted from blood, collected at week 24, from a patient treated with tofacitinib. As DNA, the CDR3 is TGTGCTAGTGGTCCCGTACTAGCGGGGCATCAAGAGACCCAGTACTTC. Translating it yields CASGPVLAGHQETQYF.